Following are 30 T cell receptor beta chains from one sample sequenced in a study of blood T cell repertoires in COVID-19. The repertoire was sequenced with immunoSEQ multiplex PCR; TCRdb's copy has only in-frame clones and lacks some. The table records around 190,000 clones, 84% of them present only once. The sample taken for sequencing was peripheral blood. Every receptor here comes from a human donor in a cohort sampled during active COVID-19.

The count of this clone is one. The genes are TRBV27 and TRBJ1-2, with TRBD1 matching 9 bases. Unmatched junction bases numbered 11, after V lost 5 bases and J lost 7 bases. CDR3 length: 15 residues. Per germline, CDR1 MNHEY and CDR2 SMNVEV (reference sequence). Here the CDR3 DNA reads TGTGCCAGCAGTCCTCACAGGGGGCGCTTTCCTGGCTACACCTTC. As protein: CASSPHRGRFPGYTF.

This clone was detected once. The chain employs TRBV12-3 or TRBV12-4 and TRBJ1-5; D call uncertain. V was shortened by 5 bases and J by 0 bases, with 5 bases between the two germline ends. The CDR3 extends over 13 amino acids. CDR3 DNA: TGTGCCAGCAGTCAAAATAGCAATCAGCCCCAGCATTTT. It encodes CASSQNSNQPQHF.

This clone was detected only once. Distinct nucleotide sequences in the sample also encode this CDR3. The CDR3 DNA is TGTGCCAGCAGTTCCGCAGGGGGCGGGTCCTACGAGCAGTACTTC. This codes for CASSSAGGGSYEQYF. This sequence joins TRBV28 and TRBJ2-7, with TRBD1 identical over 8 bases. Unmatched junction bases numbered 6, after V lost 4 bases and J lost 1 base. CDR1 and CDR2 from the germline V gene are MDHEN and SYDVKM. The CDR3 covers 15 residues.

This chain joins TRBV28 and TRBJ1-5; D remains ambiguous. The CDR3 length is 11 residues. V shed 4 bases and J shed 6 bases, with 4 bases lying between them. CDR1 and CDR2 (germline): MDHEN, SYDVKM. CDR3 loop: CASSSSQPQHF. Here the CDR3 DNA reads TGTGCCAGCAGTTCCAGTCAGCCCCAGCATTTT.

This clone was seen a few times. The chain couples TRBV2 to TRBJ2-1; 7 bases are shared with TRBD2. Trimming took 3 bases from V and 8 from J; bases not matched to a gene: 13. CDR1 is SNHLY, CDR2 FYNNEI, per germline. The CDR3 is made up of 16 amino acids. CDR3 amino acids: CASSEVRRTRFYEQFF. The CDR3 DNA is TGTGCCAGCAGTGAGGTTAGGAGGACTAGGTTTTATGAGCAGTTCTTC.

The rearrangement uses TRBV7-9 and TRBJ1-5; 7 bases are a match to TRBD1. Germline CDR1 reads SEHNR; CDR2 reads FQNEAQ (reference sequence). This CDR3 is 15 amino acids long. V gave up 5 bases and J gave up 4 bases; unmatched junction bases: 8. CDR3 in DNA: TGTGCCAGCAGCCGAACAGGGGTGATTAATCAGCCCCAGCATTTT. It codes for CASSRTGVINQPQHF. Complete variable domain (other parts from reference TRBV7-9 and TRBJ1-5): DTGVSQNPRHKITKRGQNVTFRCDPISEHNRLYWYRQTLGQGPEFLTYFQNEAQLEKSRLLSDRFSAERPKGSFSTLEIQRTEQGDSAMYLCASSRTGVINQPQHFGDGTRLSIL.

This rearrangement joins TRBV28 to TRBJ2-7, with D perhaps TRBD1 (6 bases). V gave up 4 bases and J gave up 4 bases, with 14 bases separating them. This CDR3 region has 14 residues. Germline V CDR1 and CDR2: MDHEN, SYDVKM. The CDR3 DNA reads TGTGCCAGCAGTTCCACAAACCAGGGGTACGAGCAGTACTTC. It yields the protein CASSSTNQGYEQYF.

The sample holds a few counts of this clone. The chain carries TRBV6-1 and TRBJ2-7, with 10 bases identical to TRBD1. In germline, CDR1 is MNHNS, CDR2 SASEGT. The J segment lost 8 bases and the V segment lost 2 bases, leaving 9 bases of the junction unmatched. The CDR3 sequence is 15 residues long. Written as DNA, the CDR3 is TGTGCCAGCAGTGAACTGACAGGGGGCGCCCTCAAGCAGTACTTC. Residues: CASSELTGGALKQYF.

The chain couples TRBV27 to TRBJ2-2, with D perhaps matching TRBD2 (5 bases). The length of the CDR3 is 14 residues. V shed 4 bases and J shed 6 bases, with 12 bases lying between them. CDR1 and CDR2 from the germline V gene are MNHEY and SMNVEV (reference sequence). CDR3 coding DNA: TGTGCCAGCAGTTATACTAGGGAAGCCGGGGAGCTGTTTTTT. Amino acid sequence: CASSYTREAGELFF.

This sequence joins TRBV19 and TRBJ2-1, with TRBD2 matching 8 bases. The junction had 7 bases not matched to a gene; V was cut back by 6 bases and J by 3 bases. This CDR3 has 15 residues. Germline V gene data show CDR1 as LNHDA and CDR2 as SQIVND (reference sequence). The CDR3 nucleotides are TGTGCCAGTAGGGCGAAGCGGGAGTTCTACAATGAGCAGTTCTTC. Residues: CASRAKREFYNEQFF. The complete variable domain, with remaining parts taken from reference TRBV19 and TRBJ2-1, reads DGGITQSPKYLFRKEGQNVTLSCEQNLNHDAMYWYRQDPGQGLRLIYYSQIVNDFQKGDIAEGYSVSREKKESFPLTVTSAQKNPTAFYLCASRAKREFYNEQFFGPGTRLTVL.

The chain employs TRBV7-8 and TRBJ2-7; the D gene is possibly TRBD1 (6 bases). The V gene's germline CDR1 is SGHVS and CDR2 FQNEAQ. The CDR3 extends over 15 amino acids. Trimming shortened V by 5 bases and J by 2 bases, and 16 bases separated the two germline ends. The CDR3: CASSLGWDTPYEQYF. Here the CDR3 DNA reads TGTGCCAGCAGCCTAGGGTGGGACACCCCCTACGAGCAGTACTTC.

CDR3 in amino acids: CASSSRWSRREPNEQFF. The CDR3 nucleotides are TGCGCCAGCAGCTCGCGTTGGTCCCGGCGGGAACCTAATGAGCAGTTCTTC. The genes are TRBV4-1 and TRBJ2-1; possible D gene TRBD2, 6 bases. V was trimmed by 5 bases and J by 7 bases, leaving 24 bases between them. Germline V gene lookup returns CDR1 MGHRA and CDR2 YSYEKL. This CDR3 has 17 residues.

V usage is TRBV5-1 and J usage is TRBJ2-3; 7 bases line up with TRBD2. Germline lookup yields CDR1 SGHRS and CDR2 YFSETQ. With 0 bases clipped from V and 2 bases from J, the junction kept 15 bases outside the gene matches. The CDR3 length is 19 residues. The CDR3 coding sequence is TGCGCCAGCAGCTTGGCTGTTGGCGGGAGTCGGGGATACACAGATACGCAGTATTTT. It codes for CASSLAVGGSRGYTDTQYF.

The DNA of the CDR3 is TGTGCCAGCAGTTACACCCGACTTGGCTCCTACGAGCAGTACTTC. Protein sequence: CASSYTRLGSYEQYF. This chain joins TRBV6-6 and TRBJ2-7; D is unresolved. Trimming removed 2 bases at V and 0 bases at J, with 11 bases between. The CDR3 is 15 amino acids. Germline assignment: CDR1 MNHNY and CDR2 SVGAGI (reference sequence).

V gene TRBV27 combines with J gene TRBJ2-5; 7 nucleotides align to TRBD1. V trimming: 6 bases; J trimming: 1 base; junction bases outside the gene matches: 5. Germline CDR1 is MNHEY and CDR2 is SMNVEV (reference sequence). The CDR3 runs 14 residues. The CDR3 DNA sequence: TGTGCCAGCAGCTTCCGGGACAGCCAAGAGACCCAGTACTTC. It codes for CASSFRDSQETQYF.

The chain combines TRBV7-9 with TRBJ2-7, with 11 bases identical to TRBD1. The CDR3 totals 16 residues. In germline, CDR1 is SEHNR, CDR2 FQNEAQ (reference sequence). The V gene end was trimmed by 0 bases and the J gene end by 9 bases; junction bases not matched to a gene: 10. This chain's CDR3 is CASSLANSDRGRVQYF. The CDR3 DNA follows: TGTGCCAGCAGCTTAGCCAACTCGGACAGGGGGCGGGTGCAGTACTTC.

The chain recombines TRBV29-1 with TRBJ1-1; 8 bases match TRBD1. Per the germline V gene, CDR1 is SQVTM and CDR2 is ANQGSEA. Trimming at V came to 2 bases and at J to 5 bases, leaving 10 bases not matched to a gene. This CDR3 is 15 amino acids long. The CDR3 DNA is TGCAGCGTTGAACAGTCAGGGGGCGTAAATACTGAAGCTTTCTTT. This encodes CSVEQSGGVNTEAFF.

The genes are TRBV10-3 and TRBJ2-7; 11 nucleotides agree with TRBD1. J was trimmed by 3 bases and V by 4 bases; bases with no gene match: 2. CDR3 length: 14 residues. Germline-derived CDR1 and CDR2 are ENHRY and SYGVKD. The CDR3 nucleotides read TGTGCCATCAGTGTTGGGACAGGGGGCTACGAGCAGTACTTC. This gives the protein CAISVGTGGYEQYF.

This clone was seen a handful of times. V is TRBV3-1 (or the pseudogene TRBV3-2) and J is TRBJ2-5; 7 positions match TRBD1. The CDR3 extends over 14 amino acids. The germline gives CDR1 LGHDT, CDR2 YNNKEL (reference sequence). Trimming at V came to 3 bases and at J to 1 base, leaving 2 bases not matched to a gene. CDR3 nucleotide sequence: TGTGCCAGCAGCCACCACAGGGGCCAAGAGACCCAGTACTTC. Protein product: CASSHHRGQETQYF.

V is TRBV6-5 and J is TRBJ2-7, with TRBD2 identical over 12 bases. The CDR3 spans 15 residues. The trim removed 7 bases at V and 0 bases at J, leaving 4 bases unmatched. Per the germline V gene, CDR1 is MNHEY and CDR2 is SVGAGI. The DNA for the CDR3 is TGTGCCAGCACTGGACTAGCGGGATCCTCCTACGAGCAGTACTTC. This translates into CASTGLAGSSYEQYF.

This chain links TRBV7-9 with TRBJ2-1, with D perhaps TRBD1 (6 bases). Germline assignment: CDR1 SEHNR and CDR2 FQNEAQ (reference sequence). The CDR3 has 14 amino acids. The ends were cut back, 4 bases at V and 0 bases at J, with 7 bases in the middle. The CDR3 DNA reads as TGTGCCAGCAGCTACAGGGCCTCCTACAATGAGCAGTTCTTC. Translation: CASSYRASYNEQFF.

The gene calls are TRBV3-1 (or the pseudogene TRBV3-2) and TRBJ1-1; D remains ambiguous. CDR1 is LGHDT and CDR2 is YNNKEL in the germline V gene (reference sequence). The CDR3 extends over 15 amino acids. V was trimmed by 0 bases and J by 7 bases, leaving 15 bases between them. Written as DNA, the CDR3 is TGTGCCAGCAGCCAAGATCATGGAGAGGGAAGTGAAGCTTTCTTT. Translation gives CASSQDHGEGSEAFF.

The J gene is TRBJ2-1, the V gene TRBV5-4, with 7 bases identical to TRBD2. With V trimmed by 4 bases and J by 1 base, 11 bases remained unmatched. This CDR3 has 17 amino acids. CDR1 SGHNT and CDR2 YYREEE come from the germline V gene (reference sequence). For the CDR3, the DNA is TGTGCCAGCAGCCCTCGGGGAGGGCGATTATCCTACAATGAGCAGTTCTTC. This translates into CASSPRGGRLSYNEQFF.

This chain uses TRBV5-1 with TRBJ1-1; no definite D call. Trimming shortened V by 0 bases and J by 0 bases, and 9 bases separated the two germline ends. Germline V gives CDR1 SGHRS, CDR2 YFSETQ. This CDR3 contains 15 residues. CDR3 DNA: TGCGCCAGCAGCTTGGATGTGGGCATGAACACTGAAGCTTTCTTT. This sequence encodes CASSLDVGMNTEAFF.

V is TRBV18 and J is TRBJ2-7; TRBD1 matches 7 bases. CDR3 size: 12 residues. The V segment lost 5 bases and the J segment 6 bases; nucleotides outside the gene matches: 4. Germline loops: CDR1 KGHSH, CDR2 LQKENI. CDR3 DNA sequence: TGTGCCAGCTCATCAGACAGGGTCGAGCAGTACTTC. Its translation is CASSSDRVEQYF.

The CDR3 sequence is CASSPLIIAGNNQPQHF. The CDR3 bases are TGTGCCAGCAGTCCTCTGATTATCGCCGGGAACAATCAGCCCCAGCATTTT. The chain has TRBV27 and TRBJ1-5; no clear D gene. Germline lookup yields CDR1 MNHEY and CDR2 SMNVEV (reference sequence). The CDR3 totals 17 residues. With 5 bases removed from V and 3 bases from J, the gap between germline ends came to 20 bases.

The chain links TRBV6-2 or TRBV6-3 to TRBJ1-5; TRBD1 matches 7 bases. J lost 5 bases, V lost 2 bases, and 6 bases had no gene match. Germline assignment: CDR1 MNHEY and CDR2 SVGEGT. The CDR3 is 15 amino acids. The CDR3 DNA sequence: TGTGCCAGCAGTTACGAGGGGGCGTACGATCAGCCCCAGCATTTT. Amino acid sequence: CASSYEGAYDQPQHF.

The CDR3 region has the DNA TGCAGTGCTAGTCGACAGGGGAACAATCAGCCCCAGCATTTT. This sequence encodes CSASRQGNNQPQHF. The gene calls are TRBV20-1 and TRBJ1-5, with TRBD1 matching over 8 bases. The germline CDR1 and CDR2 sequences are DFQATT and SNEGSKA (reference sequence). The CDR3 contains 14 residues. The V and J ends lost 3 bases and 3 bases, in that order; junction bases with no gene match: 4.

With respect to this clone: This sample includes further DNA sequences coding for the same CDR3. The rearrangement links TRBV19 to TRBJ2-1, with TRBD2 matching over 11 bases. The CDR3 has 16 residues. The junction had 4 bases not matched to a gene; V was cut back by 1 base and J by 5 bases. Germline CDR1 and CDR2: LNHDA and SQIVND (reference sequence). The CDR3 is CASSIVSSGRNNEQFF. Written as DNA, the CDR3 is TGTGCCAGTAGTATAGTTTCTAGCGGGAGGAACAATGAGCAGTTCTTC.

This rearrangement joins TRBV7-2 to TRBJ2-1; D perhaps matches TRBD2 (6 bases). V was clipped by 5 bases and J by 6 bases, with 20 bases between them. Germline V gives CDR1 SGHTA, CDR2 FQGNSA. The CDR3 sequence is 16 residues long. CDR3 amino acids: CASSARQWDFANEQFF. CDR3 coding DNA: TGTGCCAGCAGCGCCCGTCAATGGGACTTCGCCAATGAGCAGTTCTTC. Full variable domain (rest looked up from reference TRBV7-2 and TRBJ2-1): GAGVSQSPSNKVTEKGKDVELRCDPISGHTALYWYRQSLGQGLEFLIYFQGNSAPDKSGLPSDRFSAERTGGSVSTLTIQRTQQEDSAVYLCASSARQWDFANEQFFGPGTRLTVL.